This T cell receptor beta chain is drawn from a study of Graves' ophthalmopathy and Graves' hyperthyroidism. On the study more broadly: Samples of peripheral blood were obtained at initial diagnosis, prior to treatment of any kind.

Amplification of the TCR beta CDR3 regions used RNA transcripts (as template). HTBI-primed RT-PCR formed the first round, and a multiplex PCR formed the second. TCRdb re-analysed the multiplex PCR reads in MiXCR, keeping a single row per CDR3 protein. Of 600,000 to 950,000 distinct CDR3 sequences listed, roughly 40% are singletons. This clonotype came up many times. Having ophthalmopathy, the donors showed moderate-to-severe activity, CAS ≥3 and NOSPECS ≥4, with disease lasting under 3 months. Clinical symptoms and serum thyroxine were used for diagnosis; TRAb, thyroid ultrasound and orbital computed tomography were also relied on. This CDR3 has 18 amino acids. V shed 6 bases and J shed 1 base, with 19 bases lying between them. The V gene's germline CDR1 is LNHDA and CDR2 SQIVND (reference sequence).

The TCR comes from an adult man with Graves' ophthalmopathy. The sequenced material came from peripheral blood. This chain connects TRBV19 to TRBJ2-6; D is unclear. The CDR3, as DNA: TGTGCCAGTAGCATGGTGGCCTCAACCTCTTCTGGGGCCAACGTCCTGACTTTC. Translated: CASSMVASTSSGANVLTF. Filled out from reference TRBV19 and TRBJ2-6, the complete variable domain reads DGGITQSPKYLFRKEGQNVTLSCEQNLNHDAMYWYRQDPGQGLRLIYYSQIVNDFQKGDIAEGYSVSREKKESFPLTVTSAQKNPTAFYLCASSMVASTSSGANVLTFGAGSRLTVL.